Here is one TCR beta chain with its context. V shed 0 bases, J shed 7 bases, and the junction held 9 bases outside the gene matches. The CDR3 has 16 residues. From germline, CDR1 is SGHKS and CDR2 YYEKEE (reference sequence). This entry is derived from a study of T cell changes during pregnancy in multiple sclerosis. Measured with immunoSEQ multiplex PCR; TCRdb has only the in-frame clones, and not every one. Among 70,000 to 95,000 clones, about 92% were seen once, and the ten largest hold approximately 2%. This specimen consisted of peripheral blood, obtained in the second trimester of pregnancy. The chain joins TRBV5-5 to TRBJ2-1; 8 bases align to TRBD2. The sequence derives from a female donor in good health, enrolled as a control in a pregnancy study. The CDR3 here is CASSLGTAGGQNEQFF. The DNA of the CDR3 is TGTGCCAGCAGCTTGGGTACCGCGGGGGGCCAAAATGAGCAGTTCTTC.